Listed below are T cell receptor beta chains from one sample, sequenced in a study of blood T cell repertoires in COVID-19. Generated by immunoSEQ multiplex PCR, the TCRdb table keeps only in-frame clones and is missing some. The table records some 220,000 clones, roughly four fifths of them present only once. The specimen sequenced was peripheral blood. The receptors here all came from a man aged 50-59 years with acute or convalescent COVID-19. Each CDR3 is given with its conserved first and last residue. The D gene is left open where the match is weak. Rows may omit the clone size; those that give it use once, few, many or a size class.

-	TRBV19	TRBJ1-1	-	TGTGCCAGTAGTGCGCGACAGTACACTGAAGCTTTCTTT	CASSARQYTEAFF
few	TRBV6-5	TRBJ2-7	-	TGTGCCATAACCGACAGCTCCTACGAGCAGTACTTC	CAITDSSYEQYF
-	TRBV18	TRBJ2-7	-	TGTGCCAGCTCACCAAACAGCTTACCCTACGAGCAGTACTTC	CASSPNSLPYEQYF
-	TRBV7-6	TRBJ1-5	-	TGTGCCAGCAGCTTAGGGGGAGCACAAACCCTCTATAGCAATCAGCCCCAGCATTTT	CASSLGGAQTLYSNQPQHF
-	TRBV15	TRBJ2-3	-	TGTGCCACCAGCAGAGTTGGGGGACTTATGGATACGCAGTATTTT	CATSRVGGLMDTQYF
-	TRBV19	TRBJ2-7	-	TGTGCCAGTAGTATTCCCGGCTACGAGCAGTACTTC	CASSIPGYEQYF
-	TRBV5-1	TRBJ2-1	-	TGCGCCAGCAGCTTGGCCCTCCTGGCAGGCAATGAGCAGTTCTTC	CASSLALLAGNEQFF
once	TRBV13	TRBJ2-2	TRBD1	TGTGCCAGCCGGGACAGGGGTCAGAACACCGGGGAGCTGTTTTTT	CASRDRGQNTGELFF
-	TRBV5-6	TRBJ2-3	-	TGTGCCAGCAGCTTACGCAAGCTGGGCACAGATACGCAGTATTTT	CASSLRKLGTDTQYF
-	TRBV24-1	TRBJ2-4	TRBD1	TGTGCCACTCAAGAGGGGGCTAGAAACATTCAGTACTTC	CATQEGARNIQYF
few	TRBV2	TRBJ2-7	TRBD2	TGTGCCAGCAGACCGACTAGCGGGACCTACGAGCAGTACTTC	CASRPTSGTYEQYF
-	TRBV11-3	TRBJ2-7	TRBD1	TGTGCCAGCAGCTTAGTGTTAGGGGGCTCCCCTTCCGAGCAGTACTTC	CASSLVLGGSPSEQYF
once	TRBV5-1	TRBJ1-2	-	TGCGCCAGCAGCCTCGGAGGAACGGGTGGCTACACCTTC	CASSLGGTGGYTF
-	TRBV6-1	TRBJ1-5	-	TGTGCCAGCAGTGATAAGGACACTTGGAATCAGCCCCAGCATTTT	CASSDKDTWNQPQHF
once	TRBV11-1	TRBJ1-1	-	TGTGCCAGCATCCCAACCGGGACATTGAACACTGAAGCTTTCTTT	CASIPTGTLNTEAFF
-	TRBV6-6	TRBJ2-2	TRBD2	TGTGCCAGCAGTCCTTGGACTAGCGGGAGATTCGGTACCGGGGAGCTGTTTTTT	CASSPWTSGRFGTGELFF
once	TRBV7-9	TRBJ2-3	TRBD2	TGTGCCAGCAGCCGTCAACTAGCGGGGGGGCCAGATACGCAGTATTTT	CASSRQLAGGPDTQYF
-	TRBV19	TRBJ1-3	-	TGTGCCAGTCACACAGGAGACTCTGGAAACACCATATATTTT	CASHTGDSGNTIYF
once	TRBV7-9	TRBJ1-2	TRBD1	TGTGCCAGCAGCCAAATGGACAGGGGACGTGGCTACACCTTC	CASSQMDRGRGYTF
-	TRBV7-9	TRBJ2-3	TRBD2	TGTGCCAGCAGCTTAGCGGAAGAGACTAGCGGGAGGACCACAGATACGCAGTATTTT	CASSLAEETSGRTTDTQYF
once	TRBV9	TRBJ2-5	TRBD2	TGTGCCAGCTCTACCGGGGGGGAAGAGACCCAGTACTTC	CASSTGGEETQYF
-	TRBV6-5	TRBJ2-3	TRBD2	TGTGCCAGCAGTTCCCGGCGGCGGGGGGACACAGATACGCAGTATTTT	CASSSRRRGDTDTQYF
-	TRBV6-5	TRBJ2-3	-	TGTGCCAGCAGTTATCAACTAGCAAGAGATACGCAGTATTTT	CASSYQLARDTQYF
-	TRBV3-1/TRBV3-2	TRBJ1-6	-	TGTGCCAGCAGCCGAAGAGGCTCCACACCCCTCCACTTT	CASSRRGSTPLHF
-	TRBV27	TRBJ2-1	-	TGTGCCAGCGGGATAGCGATTTACAATGAGCAGTTCTTC	CASGIAIYNEQFF
-	TRBV7-9	TRBJ2-6	TRBD2	TGTGCCAGCAGCCCCACGCGGGGGGCACACTCTGGGGCCAACGTCCTGACTTTC	CASSPTRGAHSGANVLTF
-	TRBV30	TRBJ1-1	-	TGTGCCTGGAGTCGGAACATGCGGGGTGGCACTGAAGCTTTCTTT	CAWSRNMRGGTEAFF
-	TRBV9	TRBJ2-3	-	TGTGCCAGCAGCGTAGAAGTCAAGGGAAGGGGAGATACGCAGTATTTT	CASSVEVKGRGDTQYF
-	TRBV19	TRBJ1-5	-	TGTGCCAGTAGTATAGGGACAGAACTGCAGCCCCAGCATTTT	CASSIGTELQPQHF
-	TRBV5-4	TRBJ2-5	-	TGTGCCAGCAGCTCCACCGCACGGGTCTCCGGGGGAGAGACCCAGTACTTC	CASSSTARVSGGETQYF
-	TRBV19	TRBJ2-1	TRBD2	TGTGCCAGTAGTATCTCCCGTAGCGGGAGAGCCTACAATGAGCAGTTCTTC	CASSISRSGRAYNEQFF
-	TRBV10-3	TRBJ1-5	-	TGTGCCATCAGCCGGGACACCGAACAGCCCCAGCATTTT	CAISRDTEQPQHF
-	TRBV29-1	TRBJ1-2	-	TGCAGCGTTGAGGGAGATGGCTATGGCTACACCTTC	CSVEGDGYGYTF
-	TRBV29-1	TRBJ1-2	TRBD1	TGCAGCGTTTACAGGGGAGGCGGCTACACCTTC	CSVYRGGGYTF
-	TRBV3-1/TRBV3-2	TRBJ1-2	TRBD1	TGTGCCAGCAGCCAAGACCCCGGGACAGCTATTATCTTC	CASSQDPGTAIIF
-	TRBV5-1	TRBJ1-3	-	TGCGCCAGCAGCTCGGGGGGAGGTGGAAACACCATATATTTT	CASSSGGGGNTIYF
once	TRBV5-8	TRBJ1-1	TRBD1	TGTGCCAGCAGCACCTGGACAGGAGATACTGAAGCTTTCTTT	CASSTWTGDTEAFF
once	TRBV6-1	TRBJ2-5	-	TGTGCCAGCAGTGAAAGGCCCGCCCACCGAAGGACGGGGGAGACCCAGTACTTC	CASSERPAHRRTGETQYF
few	TRBV19	TRBJ2-3	TRBD2	TGTGCCAGTAGTATCCCGACTAGCGGGAGTCCAGATACGCAGTATTTT	CASSIPTSGSPDTQYF
few	TRBV7-8	TRBJ1-4	-	TGTGCCAGCAGCCCAGACAGGCTATTCACAACTAATGAAAAACTGTTTTTT	CASSPDRLFTTNEKLFF
once	TRBV12-5	TRBJ1-1	-	TGTGCTAGTGGTCCGAAGGCGGGGCTTGCTGAAGCTTTCTTT	CASGPKAGLAEAFF
-	TRBV5-1	TRBJ1-1	-	TGCGCCAGCAGCTTGTCCAAGGGAGTCACTGAAGCTTTCTTT	CASSLSKGVTEAFF
few	TRBV4-2	TRBJ2-5	TRBD1	TGTGCCAGCAGCCAAGATCTAGCGACAGGGGGCAGAGAGACCCAGTACTTC	CASSQDLATGGRETQYF
-	TRBV19	TRBJ2-1	TRBD2	TGTGCCAGTAGTGGCGTAGCGGGAGTGTCCAATGAGCAGTTCTTC	CASSGVAGVSNEQFF
few	TRBV9	TRBJ2-7	TRBD2	TGTGCCAGCAGCCCCTATGGGACTAGCGGGATCGAGCAGTACTTC	CASSPYGTSGIEQYF
-	TRBV24-1	TRBJ1-3	-	TGTGCCACAAGAACAGGCTCCGGAAACACCATATATTTT	CATRTGSGNTIYF